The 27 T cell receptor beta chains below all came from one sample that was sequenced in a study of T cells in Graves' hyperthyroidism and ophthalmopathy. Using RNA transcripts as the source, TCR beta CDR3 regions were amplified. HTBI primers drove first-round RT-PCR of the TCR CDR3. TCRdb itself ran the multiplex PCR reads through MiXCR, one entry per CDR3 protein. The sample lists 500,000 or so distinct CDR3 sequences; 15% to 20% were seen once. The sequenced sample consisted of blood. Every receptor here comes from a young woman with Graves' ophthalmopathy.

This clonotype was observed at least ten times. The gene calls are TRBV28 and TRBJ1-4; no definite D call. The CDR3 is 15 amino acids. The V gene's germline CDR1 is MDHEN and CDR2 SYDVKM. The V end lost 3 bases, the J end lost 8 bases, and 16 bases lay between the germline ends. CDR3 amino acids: CASSLVGTGNEKLFF. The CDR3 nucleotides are TGTGCCAGCAGTTTGGTAGGCACTGGAAACGAAAAACTGTTTTTT.

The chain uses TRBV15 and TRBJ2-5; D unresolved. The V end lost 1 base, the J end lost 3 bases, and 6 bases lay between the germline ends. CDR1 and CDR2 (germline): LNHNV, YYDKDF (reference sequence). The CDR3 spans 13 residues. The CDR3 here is CATSRAHEETQYF. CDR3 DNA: TGTGCCACCAGCAGAGCCCACGAAGAGACCCAGTACTTC.

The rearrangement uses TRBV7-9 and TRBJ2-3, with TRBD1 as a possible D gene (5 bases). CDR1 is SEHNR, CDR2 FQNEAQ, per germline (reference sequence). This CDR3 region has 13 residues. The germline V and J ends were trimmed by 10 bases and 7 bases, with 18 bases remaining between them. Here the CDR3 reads CATLQGMPNTQYF. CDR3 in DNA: TGTGCCACCCTTCAGGGAATGCCAAATACGCAGTATTTT.

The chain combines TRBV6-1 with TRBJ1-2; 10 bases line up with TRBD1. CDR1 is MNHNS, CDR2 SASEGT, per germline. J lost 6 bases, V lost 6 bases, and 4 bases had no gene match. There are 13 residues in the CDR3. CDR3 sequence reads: CASRSGQGDGYTF. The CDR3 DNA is TGTGCCAGCAGAAGTGGACAGGGGGATGGCTACACCTTC.

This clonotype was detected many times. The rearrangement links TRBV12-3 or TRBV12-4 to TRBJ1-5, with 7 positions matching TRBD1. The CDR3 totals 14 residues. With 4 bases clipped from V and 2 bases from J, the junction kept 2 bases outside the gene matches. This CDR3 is CASSSGGGNQPQHF. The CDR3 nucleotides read TGTGCCAGCAGTTCAGGGGGTGGCAATCAGCCCCAGCATTTT.

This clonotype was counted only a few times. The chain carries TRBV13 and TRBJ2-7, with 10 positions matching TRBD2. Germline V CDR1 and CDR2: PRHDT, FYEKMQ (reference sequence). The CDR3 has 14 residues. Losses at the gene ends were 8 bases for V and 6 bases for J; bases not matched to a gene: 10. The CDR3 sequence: CASLRAGGRFEQYF. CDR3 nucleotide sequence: TGTGCCAGCCTACGAGCGGGAGGGAGGTTCGAGCAGTACTTC. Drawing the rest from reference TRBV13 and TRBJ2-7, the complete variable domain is AAGVIQSPRHLIKEKRETATLKCYPIPRHDTVYWYQQGPGQDPQFLISFYEKMQSDKGSIPDRFSAQQFSDYHSELNMSSLELGDSALYFCASLRAGGRFEQYFGPGTRLTVT.

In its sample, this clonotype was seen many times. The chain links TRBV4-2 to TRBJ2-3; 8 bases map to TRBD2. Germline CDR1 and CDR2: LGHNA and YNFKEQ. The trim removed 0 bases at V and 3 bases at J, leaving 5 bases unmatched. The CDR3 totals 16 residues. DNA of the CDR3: TGTGCCAGCAGCCAAGATCCGGGGACTAGGACAGATACGCAGTATTTT. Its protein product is CASSQDPGTRTDTQYF.

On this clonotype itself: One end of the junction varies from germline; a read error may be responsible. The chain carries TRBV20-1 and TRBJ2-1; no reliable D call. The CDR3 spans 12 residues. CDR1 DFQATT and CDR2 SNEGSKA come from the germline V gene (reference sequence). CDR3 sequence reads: CSADSFGNGQFF. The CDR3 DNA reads TGCAGTGCTGACTCATTCGGCAATGGGCAGTTCTTC.

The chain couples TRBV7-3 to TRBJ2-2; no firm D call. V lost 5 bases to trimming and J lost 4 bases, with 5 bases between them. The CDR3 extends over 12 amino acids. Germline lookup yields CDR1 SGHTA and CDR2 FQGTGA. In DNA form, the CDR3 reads TGTGCCAGCAGCGATAGCACCGGGGAGCTGTTTTTT. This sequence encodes CASSDSTGELFF.

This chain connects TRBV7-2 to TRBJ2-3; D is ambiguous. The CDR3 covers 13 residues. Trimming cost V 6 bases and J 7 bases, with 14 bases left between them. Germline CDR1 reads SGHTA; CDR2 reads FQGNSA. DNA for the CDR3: TGTGCCAGCAGTTGCCAGTTCAGGCATACGCAGTATTTT. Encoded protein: CASSCQFRHTQYF.

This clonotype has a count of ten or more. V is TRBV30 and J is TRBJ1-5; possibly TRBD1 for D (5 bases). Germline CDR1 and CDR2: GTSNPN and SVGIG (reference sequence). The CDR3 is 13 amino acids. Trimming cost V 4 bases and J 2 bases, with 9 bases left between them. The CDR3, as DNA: TGTGCCTGGACCCCGGGGGGCAATCAGCCCCAGCATTTT. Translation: CAWTPGGNQPQHF.

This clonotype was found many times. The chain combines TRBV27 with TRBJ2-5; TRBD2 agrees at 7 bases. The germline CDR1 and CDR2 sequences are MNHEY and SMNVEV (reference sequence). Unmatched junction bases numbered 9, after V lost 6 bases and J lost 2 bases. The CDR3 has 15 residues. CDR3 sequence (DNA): TGTGCCAGCAGGCCCCAACTAGCGACACAAGAGACCCAGTACTTC. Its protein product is CASRPQLATQETQYF.

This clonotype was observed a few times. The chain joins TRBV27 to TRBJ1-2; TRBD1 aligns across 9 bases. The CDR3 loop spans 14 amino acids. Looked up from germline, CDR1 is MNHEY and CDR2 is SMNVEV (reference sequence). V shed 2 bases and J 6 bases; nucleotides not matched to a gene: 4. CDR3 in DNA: TGTGCCAGCAGTTTACGTGGGGACAGGGATGGCTACACCTTC. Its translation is CASSLRGDRDGYTF.

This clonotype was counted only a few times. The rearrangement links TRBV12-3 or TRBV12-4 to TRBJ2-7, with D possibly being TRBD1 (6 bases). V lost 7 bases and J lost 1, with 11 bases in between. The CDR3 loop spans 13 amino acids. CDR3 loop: CASNPTGSYEQYF. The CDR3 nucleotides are TGTGCCAGCAATCCGACAGGATCCTACGAGCAGTACTTC.

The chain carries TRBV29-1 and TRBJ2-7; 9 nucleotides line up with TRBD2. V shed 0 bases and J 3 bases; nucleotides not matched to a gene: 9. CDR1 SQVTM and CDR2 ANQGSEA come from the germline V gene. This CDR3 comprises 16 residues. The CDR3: CSVEDPLAGMDYEQYF. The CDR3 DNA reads TGCAGCGTTGAAGATCCTCTAGCGGGAATGGACTACGAGCAGTACTTC.

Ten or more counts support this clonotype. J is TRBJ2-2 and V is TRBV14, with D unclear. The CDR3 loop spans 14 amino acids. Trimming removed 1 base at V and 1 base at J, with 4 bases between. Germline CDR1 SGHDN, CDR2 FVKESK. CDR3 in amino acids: CASSQVQNTGELFF. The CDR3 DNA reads TGTGCCAGCAGCCAAGTGCAGAACACCGGGGAGCTGTTTTTT.

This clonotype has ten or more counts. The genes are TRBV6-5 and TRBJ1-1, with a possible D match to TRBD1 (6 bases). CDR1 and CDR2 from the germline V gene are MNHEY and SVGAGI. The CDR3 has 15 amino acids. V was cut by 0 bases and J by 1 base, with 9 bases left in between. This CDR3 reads CASSYSKGGNTEAFF. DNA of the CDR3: TGTGCCAGCAGTTACTCGAAAGGGGGGAACACTGAAGCTTTCTTT.

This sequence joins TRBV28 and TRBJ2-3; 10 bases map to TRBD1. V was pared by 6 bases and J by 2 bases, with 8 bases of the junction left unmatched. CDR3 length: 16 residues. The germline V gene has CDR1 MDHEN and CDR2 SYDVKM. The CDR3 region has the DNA TGTGCCAGCAGCCCCCTCGGGACAGGGGACACAGATACGCAGTATTTT. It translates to CASSPLGTGDTDTQYF.

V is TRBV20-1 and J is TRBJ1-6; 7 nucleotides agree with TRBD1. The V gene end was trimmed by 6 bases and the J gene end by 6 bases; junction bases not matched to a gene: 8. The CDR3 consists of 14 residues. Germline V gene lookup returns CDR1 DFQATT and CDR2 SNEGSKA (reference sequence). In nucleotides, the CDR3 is TGCAGTGCCTCCAAGACAGGGTTTAATTCACCCCTCCACTTT. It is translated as CSASKTGFNSPLHF.

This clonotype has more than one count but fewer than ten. CDR3 bases: TGTGCCAGCAGTTTCGAGGGGGGATACACTGAAGCTTTCTTT. As protein: CASSFEGGYTEAFF. V usage is TRBV12-3 or TRBV12-4 and J usage is TRBJ1-1; the D gene is possibly TRBD1 (6 bases). The CDR3 spans 14 residues. Trimming cost V 3 bases and J 3 bases, with 11 bases left between them.

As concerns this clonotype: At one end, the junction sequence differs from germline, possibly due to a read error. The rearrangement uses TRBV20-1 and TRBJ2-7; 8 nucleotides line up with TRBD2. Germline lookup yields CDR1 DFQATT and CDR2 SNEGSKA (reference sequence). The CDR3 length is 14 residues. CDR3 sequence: CGASKPRGGLEQYF. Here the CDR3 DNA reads TGCGGTGCTAGTAAACCCCGGGGGGGTTTAGAGCAGTACTTC.

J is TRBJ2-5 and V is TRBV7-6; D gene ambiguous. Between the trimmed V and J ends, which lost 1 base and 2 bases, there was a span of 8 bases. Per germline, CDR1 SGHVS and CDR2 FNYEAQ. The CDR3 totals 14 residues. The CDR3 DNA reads TGTGCCAGCAGCTTAGTTTTGGAACAAGAGACCCAGTACTTC. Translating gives CASSLVLEQETQYF.

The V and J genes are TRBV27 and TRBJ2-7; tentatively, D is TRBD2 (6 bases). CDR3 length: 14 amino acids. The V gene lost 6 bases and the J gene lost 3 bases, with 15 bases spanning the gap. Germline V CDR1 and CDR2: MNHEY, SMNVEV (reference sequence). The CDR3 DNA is TGTGCCAGCAGCTCCGGGACTGTTTTCTACGAGCAGTACTTC. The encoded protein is CASSSGTVFYEQYF.

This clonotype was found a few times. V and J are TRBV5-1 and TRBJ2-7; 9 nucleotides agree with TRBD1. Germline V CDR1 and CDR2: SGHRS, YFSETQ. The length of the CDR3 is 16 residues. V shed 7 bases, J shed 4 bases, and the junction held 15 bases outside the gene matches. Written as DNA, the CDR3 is TGCGCCAGCCTCCCTTTTCCCGGGACAGGGTCATACGAGCAGTACTTC. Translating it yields CASLPFPGTGSYEQYF.

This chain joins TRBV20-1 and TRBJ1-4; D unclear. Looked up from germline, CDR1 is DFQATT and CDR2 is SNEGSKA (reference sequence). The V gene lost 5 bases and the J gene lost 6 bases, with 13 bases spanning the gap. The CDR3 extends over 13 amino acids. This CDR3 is CSAVRATHEKLFF. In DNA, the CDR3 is TGCAGTGCTGTCCGGGCCACCCATGAAAAACTGTTTTTT.

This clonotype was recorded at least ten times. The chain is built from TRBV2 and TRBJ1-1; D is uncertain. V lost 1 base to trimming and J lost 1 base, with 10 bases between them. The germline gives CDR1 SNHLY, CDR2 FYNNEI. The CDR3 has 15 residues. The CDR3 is CASSEESSGNTEAFF. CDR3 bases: TGTGCCAGCAGTGAAGAGAGTTCGGGGAACACTGAAGCTTTCTTT.

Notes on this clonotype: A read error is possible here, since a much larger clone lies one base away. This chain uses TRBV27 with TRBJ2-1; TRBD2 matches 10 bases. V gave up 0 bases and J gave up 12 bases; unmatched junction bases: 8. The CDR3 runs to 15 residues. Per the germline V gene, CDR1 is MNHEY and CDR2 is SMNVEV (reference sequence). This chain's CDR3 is CASSLSVTSGRGQFF. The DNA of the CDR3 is TGTGCCAGCAGTTTATCCGTGACTAGCGGGCGTGGGCAGTTCTTC.